This T cell receptor (beta chain) appears in the sequencing data of a study of Graves' ophthalmopathy and Graves' hyperthyroidism. Amplifying from RNA transcripts, the study obtained TCR beta CDR3 regions. HTBI primers were used in a first-round RT-PCR, which preceded a second-round multiplex PCR. TCRdb redid the calling of the multiplex PCR reads with MiXCR, one entry per CDR3 protein. There are about 740,000 distinct CDR3 sequences in the sample; 40% occur only once, and approximately 43% lies in the top ten. In germline, CDR1 is SNHLY, CDR2 FYNNEI. This CDR3 has 13 residues. Trimming cost V 9 bases and J 0 bases, with 12 bases left between them.

The chain uses TRBV2 and TRBJ2-7; weak D call: TRBD2 (6 bases). This TCR derives from an adult man with Graves' ophthalmopathy. The sample taken for sequencing was peripheral blood. CDR3 in amino acids: CARRDRSSYEQYF. In DNA form, the CDR3 reads TGTGCCAGGCGGGACCGGAGCTCCTACGAGCAGTACTTC.